The rows below give T cell receptor beta chains drawn from one sample of a study of tumor-infiltrating lymphocytes in oesophageal squamous cell carcinoma. A single record per CDR3 protein comes from TCRdb applying MiXCR to the PCR reads. There are roughly 14,000 distinct CDR3 sequences in the sample; around 50% occur only once, and around 15% lies in the top ten. Sequences were obtained from blood. Receptors were obtained from a male donor with esophageal squamous cell carcinoma. The CDR3 runs from the conserved cysteine through the conserved F or W. The D gene is left open where the match is weak. Clone size is stated in some rows and not others, as once, few, many or a class when expanded.

DNA,CDR3,size,V,J,D
TGTGCCAGCAGCTTAAGTTTTTCTAGCGGCAATGAGCAGTTCTTC,CASSLSFSSGNEQFF,.,TRBV7-3,TRBJ2-1,TRBD2
TGTGCCAGCAGGGTACCGGGACTGGCTAGCACAGATACGCAGTATTTT,CASRVPGLASTDTQYF,.,TRBV5-5,TRBJ2-3,.
TGTGCCAGCAGCCCTACTAGCGTATCCTACAATGAGCAGTTCTTC,CASSPTSVSYNEQFF,.,TRBV7-2,TRBJ2-1,TRBD2
TGTGCCAGCAGCTTAGTGGCGGGAGCTCTAGATACGCAGTATTTT,CASSLVAGALDTQYF,many,TRBV11-2,TRBJ2-3,TRBD2
TGTGCCAGCAGCTTATTATCTGGCAATCAGCCCCAGCATTTT,CASSLLSGNQPQHF,many,TRBV7-2,TRBJ1-5,.
TGTGCCAGCAGCTCGCCCGCCGTATTAAACGAGCAGTATTTT,CASSSPAVLNEQYF,.,TRBV7-2,TRBJ2-3,.
TGTGCCACCAAGGGAGCAGGGACCACTGAAGCTTTCTTT,CATKGAGTTEAFF,medium-sized,TRBV24-1,TRBJ1-1,.
TGTGCCAGCAGCAGAGACACATCTGAAGCTTTCTTT,CASSRDTSEAFF,medium-sized,TRBV7-9,TRBJ1-1,.
TGCGCCAGCAGCCTAGGCGGGAGCTCCTATAATTCACCCCTCCACTTT,CASSLGGSSYNSPLHF,few,TRBV4-3,TRBJ1-6,.
TGTGCCAGCATCTTACGGGCGGGAGGTTATAATTCCGAGCAGTACTTC,CASILRAGGYNSEQYF,.,TRBV6-1,TRBJ2-7,TRBD2
TGTGCCAGCAGCTCGACTAGCGGGGTATTGGGTGAGCAGTACTTC,CASSSTSGVLGEQYF,once,TRBV7-4,TRBJ2-5,TRBD2
TGTGCCAGCAGCTCACTCACTCGAAACGAGCAGTACTTC,CASSSLTRNEQYF,.,TRBV7-2,TRBJ2-7,.
TGCGCCAGCAGCCAAGGGGGGGGACAGGGGGGATTTTCACCCCTCCACTTT,CASSQGGGQGGFSPLHF,many,TRBV4-3,TRBJ1-6,TRBD1
TGTGCCAGCAGTTCCCTTGGACATAACAAAGAGACCCAGTACTTC,CASSSLGHNKETQYF,.,TRBV28,TRBJ2-5,.
TGTGCCAGCAGAACTAGCGGGAGGGCCTCTACCTACAATGAGCAGTTCTTC,CASRTSGRASTYNEQFF,.,TRBV6-2/TRBV6-3,TRBJ2-1,TRBD2
TGTGCCAGCAGTCCGGACAGGGTGCTTCACAATGAGCAGTTCTTC,CASSPDRVLHNEQFF,.,TRBV12-3/TRBV12-4,TRBJ2-1,TRBD1
TGTGCCAGCAGCTTAGTTGGGGCCGGCCAGTACTTC,CASSLVGAGQYF,.,TRBV7-2,TRBJ2-4,.
TGTGCCAGCAGCCGTCCCGGTGGGGGTACTTATGAGCAGTTCTTC,CASSRPGGGTYEQFF,many,TRBV4-2,TRBJ2-1,.
TGTGCCAGCAGCCACAGCGGGGGGCACCCCTACGAGCAGTACTTC,CASSHSGGHPYEQYF,.,TRBV7-9,TRBJ2-7,TRBD2
TGTGCCAGCAGCTGGGGACAGTCGAACGATTCACCCCTCCACTTC,CASSWGQSNDSPLHF,few,TRBV7-2,TRBJ2-5,TRBD1
TGTGCCAGCAGCTTAGTCGCGAGGGGATTAACAGATACGCAGTATTTT,CASSLVARGLTDTQYF,.,TRBV7-6,TRBJ2-3,.
TGTGCCAGCAGCTCCAGGACTAGCGGGCAAGGGAAGGGGACCCAGTACTTC,CASSSRTSGQGKGTQYF,.,TRBV7-4,TRBJ2-5,TRBD2
TGTGCCAGCAGAGGGACAGGGGGCGCGTACGAGCAGTACTTC,CASRGTGGAYEQYF,.,TRBV12-3/TRBV12-4,TRBJ2-7,TRBD1
TGTGCCAGCAGCTTGGCGGGGGTCCCCGAGCAGTTCTTC,CASSLAGVPEQFF,.,TRBV7-2,TRBJ2-1,TRBD2
TGTGCCAGCAGTGACTCCCTGGGAGGGGGCTACACCTTC,CASSDSLGGGYTF,many,TRBV6-4,TRBJ1-2,.
TGTGCCAGCAGTGAGAAGCTGGAGAATGAGCAGTTCTTC,CASSEKLENEQFF,.,TRBV6-4,TRBJ2-1,.
TGTGCCAGCAGCTTAGCGGGGACTGGGGGTGACATTCAGTACTTC,CASSLAGTGGDIQYF,.,TRBV7-2,TRBJ2-4,.
TGTGCCAGCAGCAGAGGTACAGGGCCAGAAGAGACCCAGTACTTC,CASSRGTGPEETQYF,.,TRBV7-9,TRBJ2-5,.
TGTGCCAGCAGCCGTCCCGGTGGGGGTACTTATGAGCAGTACTTC,CASSRPGGGTYEQYF,few,TRBV4-2,TRBJ2-5,.
TGTGCCAGCAGTAGGACAGGGCCAGGAGGAAACACCATATATTTT,CASSRTGPGGNTIYF,.,TRBV6-2/TRBV6-3,TRBJ1-3,TRBD1
TGCGCCAGCAGTGGGGCTAGGTACAATGAGCAGTTCTTC,CASSGARYNEQFF,.,TRBV10-1,TRBJ2-1,.
TGTGCCAGCAGCCACCGGGACAGAGACTACGAGCAGTACTTC,CASSHRDRDYEQYF,many,TRBV6-1,TRBJ2-7,TRBD1
TGTGCCAGCAGCTTAAATCGAGGGGGCACTGAAGCTTTCTTT,CASSLNRGGTEAFF,once,TRBV5-5,TRBJ1-1,.
TGTGCCAGCAGTGTAACTTCAGCCTACAATAGATATGGCTACACCTTC,CASSVTSAYNRYGYTF,few,TRBV6-1,TRBJ1-2,.
TGTGCCAGCACCAAGGGGCTGGGGAGAGGCGAGCAGTACTTC,CASTKGLGRGEQYF,many,TRBV6-1,TRBJ2-7,.
TGTGCCAGCAGTTTACCCCACACAGATACGCAGTATTTT,CASSLPHTDTQYF,.,TRBV28,TRBJ2-3,.
TGTGCCAGCAGCCCGGGAAGCGGCTACACCTTC,CASSPGSGYTF,.,TRBV7-2,TRBJ1-2,.
TGTGCCAGCAGCCCTACGGCTGGGGCCAACGTCCTGACTTTC,CASSPTAGANVLTF,few,TRBV7-8,TRBJ2-6,.
TGTGCCAGCAGCGTAGGCCTAGCGGACGGATACAATGAGCAGTACTTC,CASSVGLADGYNEQYF,.,TRBV9,TRBJ2-7,TRBD2
TGTGCCATCACCCCCGGGACAGGGACCTACGAGCAGTACTTC,CAITPGTGTYEQYF,.,TRBV10-3,TRBJ2-7,TRBD1
TGTGCCAGCAGCGTAGCTACCGGGGGAGAAGCTTTCTTT,CASSVATGGEAFF,few,TRBV9,TRBJ1-1,.
TGTGCCACCAGTGATCCGAACCCCGGGACAGGGCATAAGACCCAGTACTTC,CATSDPNPGTGHKTQYF,.,TRBV24-1,TRBJ2-5,TRBD1
TGTGCCAGCAGTGAGGACAGGGGCAATCTGTTTACAGATACGCAGTATTTT,CASSEDRGNLFTDTQYF,.,TRBV6-1,TRBJ2-3,TRBD1
TGTGCCAGCAGCTTAATAGGTTGGCGGGGGTCCTACGAGCAGTACTTC,CASSLIGWRGSYEQYF,.,TRBV7-3,TRBJ2-7,TRBD2
.,CASSWGQGASYNSPLHF,.,TRBV27,TRBJ2-4,.
TGTGCCAGCAGCTACAGCGGGAAGGGCACCGGGGAGCTGTATTTT,CASSYSGKGTGELYF,.,TRBV7-2,TRBJ2-3,TRBD2
TGTGCCAGCAGGAACAGCCTAAAACCCTCCTACGAGCAGTACTTC,CASRNSLKPSYEQYF,medium-sized,TRBV6-1,TRBJ2-7,.
TGTGCCAGCAGCTTAGATGGGACTAGTGGCTACAATGAGCAGTTCTTC,CASSLDGTSGYNEQFF,.,TRBV11-3,TRBJ2-1,TRBD2
TGTGCCAGCAGCTCGGGACAGGGAGACTACAATGAGCAGTACTTC,CASSSGQGDYNEQYF,medium-sized,TRBV7-9,TRBJ2-7,TRBD1